What follows describes a single T cell receptor (beta chain). This entry belongs to a study of cytomegalovirus exposure and HLA in healthy donors. A multiplex PCR was run with 60 Vbeta primers and 13 Jbeta primers. The method was immunoSEQ multiplex PCR; TCRdb's version includes in-frame clones alone and lacks a portion of them. The sample carries about 94,000 clones, less than 8% recorded once. The CDR3 is 11 residues long. Trimming shortened V by 7 bases and J by 4 bases, and 7 bases separated the two germline ends. Germline values: CDR1 SQVTM, CDR2 ANQGSEA. The sequence came from a man aged 45-65 years in good health and CMV-seronegative. The chain recombines TRBV29-1 with TRBJ2-2; D remains unclear. Sequencing was done on a sample of PBMCs. The CDR3 coding sequence is TGCAGCGCTTCCGTCACCGGGGAGCTGTTTTTT. It specifies CSASVTGELFF.